The 14 T cell receptor beta chains below were found in one sample sequenced in a study of tumor-infiltrating lymphocytes in primary liver carcinoma. Using a constant-region primer together with ProtoScript II reverse transcriptase, TCR beta cDNA was made from 500 ng of total RNA. Each TCR beta library was derived from three nested multiplex PCR rounds that employed slightly modified ARM-PCR. Each of the first two PCR rounds ran approximately 10 cycles with TRBV1-TRBV30 forward and C-beta reverse primers. TCRdb recomputed calls from the multiplex PCR reads with MiXCR, one row per CDR3 protein. The table lists some 180,000 distinct CDR3 sequences, 50% to 75% of them singletons, with under 75% in the top ten. RNA was extracted from whole blood without cell sorting, alongside germline DNA. The sequenced material came from peripheral blood. All receptors derive from a man aged 35 to 55 with primary liver carcinoma and hepatitis B virus infection.

This clonotype was found a few times. The chain's CDR3 is CSVALTGGTTANYGYTF. In nucleotides, the CDR3 is TGCAGCGTTGCCCTGACAGGGGGCACAACCGCTAACTATGGCTACACCTTC. V usage is TRBV29-1 and J usage is TRBJ1-2; 10 bases line up with TRBD1. After removal of 4 bases from V and 0 bases from J, the junction contained 11 bases not matched to a gene. The CDR3 runs 17 residues. The germline CDR1 and CDR2 sequences are SQVTM and ANQGSEA.

This chain joins TRBV28 and TRBJ1-2; D unresolved. Germline V gives CDR1 MDHEN, CDR2 SYDVKM. V shed 6 bases and J shed 4 bases, with 18 bases lying between them. The CDR3 sequence is 15 residues long. CDR3 residues: CASSNTRGGFYGYTF. CDR3 bases: TGTGCCAGCAGCAACACCCGAGGAGGGTTCTATGGCTACACCTTC.

The chain is built from TRBV28 and TRBJ2-7, with TRBD2 matching 13 bases. With V trimmed by 5 bases and J by 13 bases, 8 bases remained unmatched. Germline-derived CDR1 and CDR2 are MDHEN and SYDVKM. The CDR3 covers 13 residues. The CDR3, as DNA: TGTGCCAGCAGTGCTAGACTAGCGGGAGGTGGTTACTTC. Its protein product is CASSARLAGGGYF.

A remark on this clonotype: This may be a read error, as it is one base from a much larger clone. V gene TRBV4-2 combines with J gene TRBJ2-1; D is uncertain. CDR1 and CDR2 (germline): LGHNA, YNFKEQ. There are 15 residues in the CDR3. CDR3 protein: CASSPTVNSYDEQFF. CDR3 DNA: TGTGCCAGCAGCCCGACCGTGAACTCCTACGATGAGCAGTTCTTC.

On this clonotype: Mismatch with germline at one junction end may stem from a read error. The V call is TRBV5-6, the J call TRBJ2-1; D call uncertain. The CDR3 consists of 16 residues. CDR1 is SGHDT and CDR2 is YYEEEE in the germline V gene. The CDR3 protein is CASSLTGWSSFNEQFF. The CDR3 DNA follows: TGTGCCAGCAGCTTGACGGGTTGGAGCTCCTTCAATGAGCAGTTCTTC.

Comments on this clonotype: A clone one base away is much larger, so this may be a read error. The CDR3 region is CASSLRLDRVARELFF. The CDR3 coding sequence is TGTGCCAGCAGCTTAAGATTGGACAGGGTAGCCAGGGAGCTGTTTTTT. The chain carries TRBV11-2 and TRBJ2-2, with 8 bases that match TRBD1. Trimming cost V 2 bases and J 9 bases; bases outside gene matches: 11. The V gene's germline CDR1 is SGHAT and CDR2 FQNNGV. This CDR3 contains 16 residues. Filled out from reference TRBV11-2 and TRBJ2-2, the complete variable domain reads EAGVAQSPRYKIIEKRQSVAFWCNPISGHATLYWYQQILGQGPKLLIQFQNNGVVDDSQLPKDRFSAERLKGVDSTLKIQPAKLEDSAVYLCASSLRLDRVARELFFGEGSRLTVL.

In regard to this clonotype: Given a much more abundant clone one base away, this may be a read error. The rearrangement joins TRBV29-1 to TRBJ2-3, with TRBD1 identical over 8 bases. The CDR3 runs 15 residues. Germline values: CDR1 SQVTM, CDR2 ANQGSEA. This CDR3 is CGVVAGGVNGDTQYF. In nucleotides, the CDR3 is TGCGGCGTTGTGGCAGGGGGCGTTAATGGGGATACGCAGTATTTT.

This chain connects TRBV30 to TRBJ2-1; D not resolved. The CDR3 consists of 12 residues. Looked up from germline, CDR1 is GTSNPN and CDR2 is SVGIG (reference sequence). V lost 0 bases and J lost 8, with 8 bases in between. Here the CDR3 DNA reads TGTGCCTGGAGTGTTAGGCCGGATGAGCAGTTCTTC. As protein: CAWSVRPDEQFF.

This clonotype occurred many times. V gene TRBV11-2 combines with J gene TRBJ1-1; D is unresolved. The CDR3 runs to 14 residues. V was cut by 1 base and J by 0 bases, with 6 bases left in between. CDR1 SGHAT and CDR2 FQNNGV come from the germline V gene. The chain's CDR3 is CASSLGLLNTEAFF. The DNA for the CDR3 is TGTGCCAGCAGCTTAGGTTTATTGAACACTGAAGCTTTCTTT.

This chain uses TRBV11-2 with TRBJ2-5, with D unresolved. The V gene's germline CDR1 is SGHAT and CDR2 FQNNGV. The CDR3 sequence is 12 residues long. The germline V and J ends were trimmed by 2 bases and 9 bases, with 10 bases remaining between them. The CDR3 is CASSLIGDAQYF. CDR3 coding DNA: TGTGCCAGCAGCTTAATAGGAGACGCCCAGTACTTC.

Regarding this clonotype: Its ends do not fully match the called genes, so a read error is possible. The chain couples TRBV12-3 or TRBV12-4 to TRBJ1-1; D is ambiguous. The CDR3 contains 14 residues. CDR3 DNA: TGTGCCAGCAGCATAGGTCCCCCCCACACTGAAGCTTTATTT. Protein sequence: CASSIGPPHTEALF.

The chain uses TRBV11-2 and TRBJ2-1, with 8 positions matching TRBD1. The length of the CDR3 is 14 residues. Trimming at V came to 5 bases and at J to 9 bases, leaving 9 bases not matched to a gene. Germline loops: CDR1 SGHAT, CDR2 FQNNGV. The CDR3 sequence: CASSHKTGGGEQFF. DNA for the CDR3: TGTGCCAGCAGCCACAAAACAGGGGGTGGTGAGCAGTTCTTC. Filled out from reference TRBV11-2 and TRBJ2-1, the complete variable domain reads EAGVAQSPRYKIIEKRQSVAFWCNPISGHATLYWYQQILGQGPKLLIQFQNNGVVDDSQLPKDRFSAERLKGVDSTLKIQPAKLEDSAVYLCASSHKTGGGEQFFGPGTRLTVL.

Concerning this clonotype itself: A single base separates this from a much larger clone, so it may be a read error. J is TRBJ2-3 and V is TRBV29-1; no clear D gene. Looked up from germline, CDR1 is SQVTM and CDR2 is ANQGSEA. This CDR3 region has 15 residues. V gave up 8 bases and J gave up 0 bases, with 18 bases separating them. The CDR3, as DNA: TGCAGCCTAGGCCGTACTCCGACTAGCACAGATACGCAGTATTTT. It codes for CSLGRTPTSTDTQYF.

A word on this clonotype: One junction end does not reproduce the germline sequence, and a read error may be involved. J is TRBJ2-7 and V is TRBV30, with D perhaps matching TRBD1 (6 bases). The V gene's germline CDR1 is GTSNPN and CDR2 SVGIG (reference sequence). The CDR3 sequence is 13 residues long. CDR3 DNA sequence: TGTGCCTGGAGAAACAGGGAGATCTACAAGCAGTACTTC. The encoded protein is CAWRNREIYKQYF.